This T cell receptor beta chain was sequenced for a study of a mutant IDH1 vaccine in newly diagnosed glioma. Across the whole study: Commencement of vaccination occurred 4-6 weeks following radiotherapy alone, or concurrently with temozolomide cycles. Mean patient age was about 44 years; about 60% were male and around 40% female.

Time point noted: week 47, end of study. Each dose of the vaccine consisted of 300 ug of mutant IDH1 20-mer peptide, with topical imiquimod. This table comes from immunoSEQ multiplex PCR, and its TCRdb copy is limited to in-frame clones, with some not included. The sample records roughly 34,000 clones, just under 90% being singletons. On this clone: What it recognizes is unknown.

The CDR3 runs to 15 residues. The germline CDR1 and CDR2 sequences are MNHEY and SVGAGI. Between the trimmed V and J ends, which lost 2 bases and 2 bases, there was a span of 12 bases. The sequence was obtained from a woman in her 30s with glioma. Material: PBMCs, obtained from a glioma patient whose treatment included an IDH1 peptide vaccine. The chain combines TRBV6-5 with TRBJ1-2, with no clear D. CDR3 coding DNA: TGTGCCAGCAGTTACCGCCAGTTCACAAACTATGGCTACACCTTC. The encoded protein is CASSYRQFTNYGYTF.